Below, 8 T cell receptor beta chains from the same sample are listed, as sequenced in a study of T cell responses to AZD1222 COVID-19 vaccine. Sequencing used immunoSEQ multiplex PCR; TCRdb keeps in-frame clones, though not all of them. This sample has 150,000 to 200,000 clones, with roughly 89% found just once. This specimen consisted of peripheral blood, obtained 28 days after the second AZD1222 dose. The source is an adult who received the AZD1222 COVID-19 vaccine.

J is TRBJ1-1 and V is TRBV5-1, with 8 bases that match TRBD1. From germline, CDR1 is SGHRS and CDR2 YFSETQ. The length of the CDR3 is 15 residues. The V gene end was trimmed by 1 base and the J gene end by 2 bases; junction bases not matched to a gene: 4. The CDR3 nucleotides are TGCGCCAGCAGCTTGACAGGGGGAATCAACACTGAAGCTTTCTTT. This codes for CASSLTGGINTEAFF.

This chain joins TRBV12-3 or TRBV12-4 and TRBJ2-7; D is perhaps TRBD2 (6 bases). This CDR3 contains 13 residues. The V end was cut by 10 bases, the J end by 1 base, with 14 bases between. CDR3 amino acids: CATSWGVSYEQYF. The CDR3 DNA sequence: TGTGCCACCTCGTGGGGGGTTTCCTACGAGCAGTACTTC.

The chain links TRBV10-3 to TRBJ1-2; D may be TRBD1 (5 bases). V lost 6 bases to trimming and J lost 7 bases, with 15 bases between them. Per germline, CDR1 ENHRY and CDR2 SYGVKD. The CDR3 totals 13 residues. The CDR3: CAIRGTSGGGYTF. Here the CDR3 DNA reads TGTGCCATCAGGGGGACCTCTGGAGGTGGCTACACCTTC.

Details on this clone: This specimen includes other DNA sequences encoding the same CDR3. J is TRBJ1-2 and V is TRBV7-9, with D unclear. Germline CDR1 reads SEHNR; CDR2 reads FQNEAQ (reference sequence). V was pared by 6 bases and J by 2 bases, with 25 bases between. The CDR3 has 18 amino acids. CDR3 DNA: TGTGCCAGCAGAAATACCCCCGGCAGGCGTCGGTTAAACTATGGCTACACCTTC. Translation gives CASRNTPGRRRLNYGYTF.

The rearrangement joins TRBV9 to TRBJ2-5; possible D gene TRBD2, 5 bases. Germline V gene lookup returns CDR1 SGDLS and CDR2 YYNGEE. Trimming removed 2 bases at V and 4 bases at J, with 15 bases between. The CDR3 covers 15 residues. Here the CDR3 reads CASSVREILTETQYF. The CDR3 nucleotides are TGTGCCAGCAGCGTGAGGGAAATACTTACAGAGACCCAGTACTTC.

The J gene is TRBJ1-3, the V gene TRBV5-8; D perhaps matches TRBD1 (6 bases). Trimming cost V 7 bases and J 1 base, with 27 bases left between them. The CDR3 is 19 residues long. Germline CDR1 is SGHTS and CDR2 is YDEGEE. CDR3 region: CASRPRGAQKIRSGNTIYF. CDR3 DNA sequence: TGTGCCAGCCGTCCCCGGGGGGCGCAGAAGATACGGTCTGGAAACACCATATATTTT.

The genes are TRBV6-4 and TRBJ1-3; 7 nucleotides agree with TRBD1. This CDR3 contains 17 residues. The germline CDR1 and CDR2 sequences are MRHNA and SNTAGT. J gave up 0 bases and V 10 bases, and 15 bases lay outside the gene matches. The CDR3 DNA reads TGTGCCACTCAGGGGGGACAGCTCTCCCCCTCTGGAAACACCATATATTTT. This codes for CATQGGQLSPSGNTIYF.

This rearrangement joins TRBV6-5 to TRBJ2-4; 7 nucleotides match TRBD2. CDR1 is MNHEY and CDR2 is SVGAGI in the germline V gene. V shed 0 bases, J shed 6 bases, and the junction held 8 bases outside the gene matches. The CDR3 spans 16 residues. The CDR3: CASSYSMASGSNIQYF. For the CDR3, the DNA is TGTGCCAGCAGTTACTCTATGGCTAGCGGATCAAACATTCAGTACTTC.